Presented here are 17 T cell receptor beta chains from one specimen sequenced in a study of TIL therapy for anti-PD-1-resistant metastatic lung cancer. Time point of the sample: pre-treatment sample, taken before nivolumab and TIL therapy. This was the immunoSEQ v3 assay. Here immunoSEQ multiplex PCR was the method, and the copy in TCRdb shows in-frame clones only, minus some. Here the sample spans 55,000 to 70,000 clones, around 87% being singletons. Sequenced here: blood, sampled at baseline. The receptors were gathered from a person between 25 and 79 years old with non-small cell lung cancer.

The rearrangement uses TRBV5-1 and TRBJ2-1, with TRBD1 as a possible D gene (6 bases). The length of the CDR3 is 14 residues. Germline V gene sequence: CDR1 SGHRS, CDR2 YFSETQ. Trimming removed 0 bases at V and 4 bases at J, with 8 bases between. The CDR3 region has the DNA TGCGCCAGCAGCTTGGGAGGGGGTTACAATGAGCAGTTCTTC. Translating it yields CASSLGGGYNEQFF.

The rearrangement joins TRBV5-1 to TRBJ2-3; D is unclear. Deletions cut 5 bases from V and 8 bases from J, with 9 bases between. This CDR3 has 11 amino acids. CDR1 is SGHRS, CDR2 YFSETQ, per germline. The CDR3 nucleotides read TGCGCCAGCAGGTTGTTGGGTACGCAGTATTTT. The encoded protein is CASRLLGTQYF.

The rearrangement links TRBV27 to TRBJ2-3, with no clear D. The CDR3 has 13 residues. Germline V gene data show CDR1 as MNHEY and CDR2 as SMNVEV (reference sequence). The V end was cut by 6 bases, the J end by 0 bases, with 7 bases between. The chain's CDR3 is CASRLDSTDTQYF. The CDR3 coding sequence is TGTGCCAGCAGACTCGACAGCACAGATACGCAGTATTTT.

The CDR3 sequence: CATSDFGDPNRYNEQFF. In DNA form, the CDR3 reads TGTGCCACCAGTGATTTCGGGGACCCTAATAGGTACAATGAGCAGTTCTTC. This rearrangement joins TRBV24-1 to TRBJ2-1; tentatively, D is TRBD1 or TRBD2 (5 bases each). Trimming removed 1 base at V and 4 bases at J, with 16 bases between. CDR3 length: 17 residues. Germline V gives CDR1 KGHDR, CDR2 SFDVKD.

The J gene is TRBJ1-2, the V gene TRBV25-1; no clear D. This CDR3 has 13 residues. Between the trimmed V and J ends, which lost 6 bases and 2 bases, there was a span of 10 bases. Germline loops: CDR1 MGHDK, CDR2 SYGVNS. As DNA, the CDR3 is TGTGCCAGCAGCACGGGGAGCAACTATGGCTACACCTTC. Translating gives CASSTGSNYGYTF.

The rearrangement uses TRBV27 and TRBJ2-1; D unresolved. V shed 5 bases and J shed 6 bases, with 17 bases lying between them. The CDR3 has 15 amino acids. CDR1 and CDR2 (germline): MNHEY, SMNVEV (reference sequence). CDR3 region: CASSPAGRVGNEQFF. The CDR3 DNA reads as TGTGCCAGCAGTCCCGCAGGTCGTGTCGGCAATGAGCAGTTCTTC.

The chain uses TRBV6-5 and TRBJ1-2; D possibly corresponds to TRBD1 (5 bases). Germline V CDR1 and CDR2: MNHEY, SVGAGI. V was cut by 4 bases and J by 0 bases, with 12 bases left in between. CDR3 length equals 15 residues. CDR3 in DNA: TGTGCCAGCAGTTGGCGGACAAATACTAACTATGGCTACACCTTC. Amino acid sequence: CASSWRTNTNYGYTF.

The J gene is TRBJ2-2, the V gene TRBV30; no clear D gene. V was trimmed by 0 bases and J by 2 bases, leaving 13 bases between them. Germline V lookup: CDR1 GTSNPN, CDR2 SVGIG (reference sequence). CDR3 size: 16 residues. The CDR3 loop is CAWSVTVRSNTGELFF. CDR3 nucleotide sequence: TGTGCCTGGAGTGTCACCGTGCGGAGCAACACCGGGGAGCTGTTTTTT.

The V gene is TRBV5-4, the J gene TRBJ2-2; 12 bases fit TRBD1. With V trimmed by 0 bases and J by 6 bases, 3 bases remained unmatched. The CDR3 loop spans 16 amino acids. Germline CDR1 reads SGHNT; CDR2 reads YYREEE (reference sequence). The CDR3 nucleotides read TGTGCCAGCAGCTTGGGTGGGACAGGGGGCCCCGGGGAGCTGTTTTTT. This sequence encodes CASSLGGTGGPGELFF.

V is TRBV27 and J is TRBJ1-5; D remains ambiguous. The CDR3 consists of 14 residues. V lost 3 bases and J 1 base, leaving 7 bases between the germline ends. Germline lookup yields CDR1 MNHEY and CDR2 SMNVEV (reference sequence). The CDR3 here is CASSLPGSNQPQHF. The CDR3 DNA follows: TGTGCCAGCAGTTTGCCCGGGAGCAATCAGCCCCAGCATTTT.

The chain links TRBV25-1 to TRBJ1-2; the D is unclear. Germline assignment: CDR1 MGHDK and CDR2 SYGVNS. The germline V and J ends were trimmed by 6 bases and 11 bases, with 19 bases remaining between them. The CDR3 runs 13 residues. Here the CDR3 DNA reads TGTGCCAGCAGAAACGACCGCTTAGCTAGTTACACCTTC. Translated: CASRNDRLASYTF.

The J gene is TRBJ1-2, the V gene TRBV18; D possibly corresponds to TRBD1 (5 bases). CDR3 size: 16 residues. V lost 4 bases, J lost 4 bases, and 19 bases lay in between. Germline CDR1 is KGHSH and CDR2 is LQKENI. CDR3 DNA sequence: TGTGCCAGCTCACTCCAAGGCTCCGGGGGAACCTATGGCTACACCTTC. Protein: CASSLQGSGGTYGYTF.

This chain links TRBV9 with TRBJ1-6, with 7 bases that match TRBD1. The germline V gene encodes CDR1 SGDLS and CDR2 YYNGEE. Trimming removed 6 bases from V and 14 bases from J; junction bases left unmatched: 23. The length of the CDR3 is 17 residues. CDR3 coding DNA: TGTGCCAGCACCGCCCCCAGCGGGGACAGCCACTCGTTAACCCTCCACTTT. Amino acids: CASTAPSGDSHSLTLHF.

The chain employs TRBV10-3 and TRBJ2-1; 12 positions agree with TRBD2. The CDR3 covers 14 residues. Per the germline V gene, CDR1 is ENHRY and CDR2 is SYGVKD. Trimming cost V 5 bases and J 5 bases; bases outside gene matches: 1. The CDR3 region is CAISRLAGDNEQFF. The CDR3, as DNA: TGTGCCATCAGTCGACTAGCGGGAGACAATGAGCAGTTCTTC.

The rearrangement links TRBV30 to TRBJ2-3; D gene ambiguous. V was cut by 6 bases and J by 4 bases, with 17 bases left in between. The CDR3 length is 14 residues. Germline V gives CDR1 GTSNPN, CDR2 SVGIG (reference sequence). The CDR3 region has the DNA TGTGCCTGCCTCCCCCGTGGCGTGCCAGATACGCAGTATTTT. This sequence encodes CACLPRGVPDTQYF.

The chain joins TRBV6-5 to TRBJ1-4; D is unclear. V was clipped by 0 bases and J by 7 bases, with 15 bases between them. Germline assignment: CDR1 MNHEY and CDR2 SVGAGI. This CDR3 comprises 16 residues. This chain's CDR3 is CASSYSGQAKGEKLFF. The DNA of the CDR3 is TGTGCCAGCAGTTACTCGGGTCAGGCAAAGGGTGAAAAACTGTTTTTT.

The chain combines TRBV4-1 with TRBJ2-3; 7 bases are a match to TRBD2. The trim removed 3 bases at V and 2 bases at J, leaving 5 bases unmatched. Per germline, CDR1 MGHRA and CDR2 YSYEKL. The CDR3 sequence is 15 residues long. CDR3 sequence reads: CASSQSGVYTDTQYF. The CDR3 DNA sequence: TGCGCCAGCAGCCAGAGCGGGGTGTACACAGATACGCAGTATTTT.